This record concerns one T cell receptor beta chain sequence. The antigen is undetermined. CDR1 SGHTA and CDR2 FQGNSA come from the germline V gene. This CDR3 comprises 13 residues. The V end was cut by 9 bases, the J end by 4 bases, with 15 bases between. The record originates from a study of cytomegalovirus exposure and HLA in healthy donors. Study-wide points: Across HLA loci, a later analysis found differing TCR association rates, with DRB1 most and HLA-C fewest. TRBV6-2, TRBV6-3 and some other V segments were excluded as indistinguishable. CMV serostatus was the sole immune exposure information available. Sequencing depth across donors, presence/absence analyses assumed, was roughly uniform.

The PCR had 60 Vbeta and 13 Jbeta primers. Produced via immunoSEQ multiplex PCR; TCRdb's table is partial and in-frame only. This sample has tens of thousands of clones, with approximately 84% found just once. The TCR was taken from a girl aged 2 to 10 in good health and CMV-seropositive. Specimen: PBMCs. The chain carries TRBV7-2 and TRBJ1-1; possible D gene TRBD1, 5 bases. Written as DNA, the CDR3 is TGTGCCAGTTCCCTTGACGGGGGCACTGAAGCTTTCTTT. Translated, it gives CASSLDGGTEAFF.